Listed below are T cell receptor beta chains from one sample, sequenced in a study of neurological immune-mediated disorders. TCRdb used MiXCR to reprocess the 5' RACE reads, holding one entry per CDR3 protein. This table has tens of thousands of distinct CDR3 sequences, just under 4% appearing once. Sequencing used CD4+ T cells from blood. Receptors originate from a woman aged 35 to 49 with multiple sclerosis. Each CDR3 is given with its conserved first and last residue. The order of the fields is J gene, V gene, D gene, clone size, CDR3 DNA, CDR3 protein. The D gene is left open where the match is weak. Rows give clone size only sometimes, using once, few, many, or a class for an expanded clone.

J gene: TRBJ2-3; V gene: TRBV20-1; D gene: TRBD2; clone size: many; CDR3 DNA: TGCAGTGCTAGAGCAGGACTAGCGGGGGGGCGCACAGATACGCAGTATTTT; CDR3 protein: CSARAGLAGGRTDTQYF
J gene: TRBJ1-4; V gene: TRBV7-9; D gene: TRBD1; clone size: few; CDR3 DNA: TGTGCCAGCAGCCGGGACAGCGCAACTAATGAAAAACTGTTTTTT; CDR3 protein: CASSRDSATNEKLFF
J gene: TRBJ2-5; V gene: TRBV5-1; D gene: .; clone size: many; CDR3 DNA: TGCGCCAGCAGCACCGGGACGCCATGGGGAGAGACCCAGTACTTC; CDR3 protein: CASSTGTPWGETQYF
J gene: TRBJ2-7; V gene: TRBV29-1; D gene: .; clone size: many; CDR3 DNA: TGCAGCGTTGCCCCGGGTGAGGGGCCGAGCTCCTACGAGCAGTACTTC; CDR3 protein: CSVAPGEGPSSYEQYF
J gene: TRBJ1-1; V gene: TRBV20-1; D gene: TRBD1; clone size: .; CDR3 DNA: TGCAGTGCCCGACAGGGGTCTTTGAGGGAAGCTTTCTTT; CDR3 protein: CSARQGSLREAFF
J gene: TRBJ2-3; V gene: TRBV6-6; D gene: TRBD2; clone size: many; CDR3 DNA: TGTGCCAGCAGTTACCCCATAGCGGGGGGACTCACAGATACGCAGTATTTT; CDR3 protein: CASSYPIAGGLTDTQYF
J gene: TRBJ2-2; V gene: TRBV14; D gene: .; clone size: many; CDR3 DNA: TGTGCCAGCAGCCAAGATATTACCGGGGAGCTGTTTTTT; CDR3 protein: CASSQDITGELFF
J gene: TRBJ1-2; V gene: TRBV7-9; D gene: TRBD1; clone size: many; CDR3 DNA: TGTGCCAGCAGCGGGACAGGGGCTAACTATGGCTACACCTTC; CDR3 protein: CASSGTGANYGYTF
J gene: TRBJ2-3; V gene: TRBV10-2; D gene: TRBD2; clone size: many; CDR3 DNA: TGCGCCAGCAGTGAGGGGACTAGCGGGGATGATACGCAGTATTTT; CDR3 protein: CASSEGTSGDDTQYF
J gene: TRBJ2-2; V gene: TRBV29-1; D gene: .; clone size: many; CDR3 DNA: TGCAGCGTTGTTGTCTCAGCGAACACCGGGGAGCTGTTTTTT; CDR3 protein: CSVVVSANTGELFF
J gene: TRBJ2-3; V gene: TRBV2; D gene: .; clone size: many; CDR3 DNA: TGTGCCAGCACCAAGGGGGAGAACACAGATACGCAGTATTTT; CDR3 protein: CASTKGENTDTQYF
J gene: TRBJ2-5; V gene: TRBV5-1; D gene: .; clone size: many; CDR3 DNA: TGCGCCAGCAGACCCAACACACAGGGTTTGGAGACCCAGTACTTC; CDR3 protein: CASRPNTQGLETQYF
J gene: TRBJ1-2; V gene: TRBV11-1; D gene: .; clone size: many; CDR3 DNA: TGTGCCAGCAGCTCCGGGTTCCTCTATGGCTACACCTTC; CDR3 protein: CASSSGFLYGYTF
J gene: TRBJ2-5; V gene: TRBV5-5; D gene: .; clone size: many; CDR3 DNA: TGTGCCAGCAGCTTCGCCAGGGCCGAAGAGACCCAGTACTTC; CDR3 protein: CASSFARAEETQYF
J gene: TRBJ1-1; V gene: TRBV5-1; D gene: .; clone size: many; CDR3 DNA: TGCGCCAGCAGCTTGACTGTGGGGCTTGGCACTGAAGCTTTCTTT; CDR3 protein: CASSLTVGLGTEAFF
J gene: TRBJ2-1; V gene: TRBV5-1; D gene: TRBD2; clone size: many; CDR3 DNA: TGCGCCAGCAGCACCCGGACTAGCGGGGGTCGGCAGTTCTTC; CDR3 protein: CASSTRTSGGRQFF
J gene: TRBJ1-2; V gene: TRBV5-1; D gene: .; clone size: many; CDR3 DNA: TGCGCCAGCAGCTTGATGGTGGGTACCCATGGCTACACCTTC; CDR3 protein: CASSLMVGTHGYTF
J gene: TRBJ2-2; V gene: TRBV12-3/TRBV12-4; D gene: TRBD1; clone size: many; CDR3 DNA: TGTGCCAGCAGAACTCAGGGGGCCGACACCGGGGAGCTGTTTTTT; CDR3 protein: CASRTQGADTGELFF
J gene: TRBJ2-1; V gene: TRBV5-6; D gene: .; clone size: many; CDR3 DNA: TGTGCCAGCAGCCCGAAACCCCAGGGGTGGAATGAGCAGTTCTTC; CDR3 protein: CASSPKPQGWNEQFF
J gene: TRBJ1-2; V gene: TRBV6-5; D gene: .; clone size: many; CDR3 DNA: TGTGCCAGCAGTTGGTTCGCCGGAGACTATGGCTACACCTTC; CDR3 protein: CASSWFAGDYGYTF
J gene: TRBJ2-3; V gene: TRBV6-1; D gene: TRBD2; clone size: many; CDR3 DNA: TGTGCCAGCAGTGAATTGTCTAGCGGGGCTGATACGCAGTATTTT; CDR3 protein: CASSELSSGADTQYF
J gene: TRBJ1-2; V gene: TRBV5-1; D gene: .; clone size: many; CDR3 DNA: TGCGCCAGCAGCGCTGATGCCTATGGCTACACCTTC; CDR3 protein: CASSADAYGYTF
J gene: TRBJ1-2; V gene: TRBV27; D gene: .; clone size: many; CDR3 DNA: TGTGCCAGCAGTTTACGGGCCATTGGGGGCTATGGCTACACCTTC; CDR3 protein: CASSLRAIGGYGYTF
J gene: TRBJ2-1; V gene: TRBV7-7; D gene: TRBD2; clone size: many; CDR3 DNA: TGTGCCAGCAGCCCCCACAGCGGGGGCAACAATGAGCAGTTCTTC; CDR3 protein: CASSPHSGGNNEQFF
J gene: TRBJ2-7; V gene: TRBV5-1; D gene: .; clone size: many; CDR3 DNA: TGCGCCAGCAGCCCCACACCACAGGGCTCCTACGAGCAGTACTTC; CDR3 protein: CASSPTPQGSYEQYF
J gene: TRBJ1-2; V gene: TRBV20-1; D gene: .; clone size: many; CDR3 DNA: TGCAGTGCTACAGGGATCTATGGCTACACCTTC; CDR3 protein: CSATGIYGYTF
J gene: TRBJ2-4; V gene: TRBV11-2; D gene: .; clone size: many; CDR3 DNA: TGTGCCAGCAGGTCTCAGGGGGCGCGGGGGATAAACATTCAGTACTTC; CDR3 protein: CASRSQGARGINIQYF